This T cell receptor beta chain stems from a study of beta chain features in type 1 diabetes. About the study: Analysis included about 100 million sorted cells drawn from all samples.

Whole-study findings and limits: Significant though moderate, a shortening of TCRB CDR3s appeared in all four CD4+ subsets of Type 1 diabetes patients. Junctions at VDJ sites from type 1 diabetes patients had fewer insertions and more deletions. Equally in patients and controls, shorter templates might have been favored by PCR.

CDR3 length equals 13 residues. Trimming cost V 1 base and J 8 bases, with 12 bases left between them. Germline V CDR1 and CDR2: SGDLS, YYNGEE. As to this clone: Its antigen remains unknown.

CD45RO/CCR7/CD25/CD127/CD95/CD27 sorting isolated CD4+ naive, central memory, regulatory and stem cell-like memory cells. The investigators reverse transcribed all of the isolated RNA, so they sequenced expressed TCRB transcripts. This table comes from immunoSEQ multiplex PCR, and its TCRdb copy is limited to in-frame clones, with some not included. The repertoire holds 250,000 or so clones, with about a fifth as singletons. The gene calls are TRBV9 and TRBJ1-1; no clear D gene. The TCR originated in a woman in her thirties or forties with type 1 diabetes. Sample: naive CD4+ T cells from blood. In DNA, the CDR3 is TGTGCCAGCAGCGTATCTGCGGAGTCCGAAGCTTTCTTT. Residues: CASSVSAESEAFF.